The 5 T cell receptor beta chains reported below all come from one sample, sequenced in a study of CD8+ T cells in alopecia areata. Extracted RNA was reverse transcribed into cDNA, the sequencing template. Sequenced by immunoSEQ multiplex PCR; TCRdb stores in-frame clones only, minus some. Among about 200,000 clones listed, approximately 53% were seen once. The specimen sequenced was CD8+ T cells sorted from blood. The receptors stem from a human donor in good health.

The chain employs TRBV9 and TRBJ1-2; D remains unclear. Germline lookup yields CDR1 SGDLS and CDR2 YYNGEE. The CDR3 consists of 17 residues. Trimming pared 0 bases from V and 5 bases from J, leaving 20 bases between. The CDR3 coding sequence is TGTGCCAGCAGCGTAGACCCTGGATCGGGTCTGTCGTATGGCTACACCTTC. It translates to CASSVDPGSGLSYGYTF.

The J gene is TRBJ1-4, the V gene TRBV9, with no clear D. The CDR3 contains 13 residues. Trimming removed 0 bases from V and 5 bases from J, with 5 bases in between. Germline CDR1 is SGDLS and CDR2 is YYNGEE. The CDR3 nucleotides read TGTGCCAGCAGCGTAGATGGGAATGAAAAACTGTTTTTT. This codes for CASSVDGNEKLFF.

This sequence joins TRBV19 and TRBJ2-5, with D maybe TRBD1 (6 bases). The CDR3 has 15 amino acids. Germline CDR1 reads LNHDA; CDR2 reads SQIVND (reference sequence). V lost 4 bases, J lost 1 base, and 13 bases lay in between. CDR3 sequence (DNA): TGTGCCAGTAGTACTGAGACAGGCCCCCAAGAGACCCAGTACTTC. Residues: CASSTETGPQETQYF. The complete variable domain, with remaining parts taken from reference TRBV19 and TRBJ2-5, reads DGGITQSPKYLFRKEGQNVTLSCEQNLNHDAMYWYRQDPGQGLRLIYYSQIVNDFQKGDIAEGYSVSREKKESFPLTVTSAQKNPTAFYLCASSTETGPQETQYFGPGTRLLVL.

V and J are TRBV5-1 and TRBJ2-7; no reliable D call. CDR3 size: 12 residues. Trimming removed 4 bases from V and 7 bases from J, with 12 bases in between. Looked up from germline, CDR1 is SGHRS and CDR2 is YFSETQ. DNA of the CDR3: TGCGCCAGCAGCACGCGGTCTGGGGAGCAGTACTTC. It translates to CASSTRSGEQYF.

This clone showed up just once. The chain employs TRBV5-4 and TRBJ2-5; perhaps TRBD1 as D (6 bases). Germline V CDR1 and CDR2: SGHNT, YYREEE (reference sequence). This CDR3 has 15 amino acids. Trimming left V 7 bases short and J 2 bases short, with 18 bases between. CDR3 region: CASATLGGQQETQYF. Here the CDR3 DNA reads TGTGCCAGCGCCACGCTTGGGGGACAACAAGAGACCCAGTACTTC.